This TCR beta chain was observed in a study of cytomegalovirus exposure and HLA in healthy donors listed by TCRdb under 2017. Background on the whole study: An earlier analysis of several hundred of the donors reported approximately 270 Gb of sequence data and 120 million or so unique TCR beta sequences from about 179 million T cells. An early release that covered about 640 HLA-typed donors contained 250 to 350 gigabases of sequencing data and about 84 million unique TCR sequences. Among the approximately 400 genotyped donors, 81% belonged to the genetic ancestry cluster associated with self-reported Caucasian donors. The study aimed to test whether signatures of past pathogen exposure could be identified by cataloging public T cell receptors. The study used immunosequencing to profile the T cell repertoires of 600 to 850 subjects and linked those repertoires to cytomegalovirus serostatus. A separate validation cohort of about 110 different subjects was used in addition to the 666-subject first cohort. The study combined high-throughput TCR immunosequencing, statistical association of individual TCRs with disease status, and machine learning to predict cytomegalovirus infection status. A later analysis re-examined previously published TCR beta repertoires from about 670 donors and added high-resolution HLA genotyping to investigate patterns of TCR occurrence. Rather than drawing on any new phenotypic data, the later analysis identified candidate immune exposures from TCR beta sequences and the way those sequences occurred across donors. To decide whether each TCR beta V gene segment behaved as functional or pseudogenic, an earlier analysis of some 570 of the donors relied on high-throughput TCR beta sequencing. Donor age, sex, ethnicity and CMV serostatus were compiled alongside the repertoire data. Genome-wide SNP genotypes for about 55% of the 666 donors were used in a later genetic analysis, which treated that subset as a discovery cohort. All discovery cohort repertoires had been generated using a single sequencing platform. Both class I and class II loci were covered by HLA typing, at four-digit resolution. The number of typed donors differed by locus: about 620-630 for A, B, C, DRB1 and DQB1; roughly 510 for DQA1; 606 for DPA1; and about 450 for DPB1. Because of strong linkage in the cohort, roughly 5 DR-DQ haplotypes were treated as single units for association and clustering. Among around 400 genotyped donors of the cohort, an average of roughly 240,000 unique TCR beta nucleotide sequences were sequenced per donor, around 20% of them non-productive. Results the study describes overall, beyond this receptor: Roughly 15 rarely observed V segments, including chromosome 9 orphons, were excluded from the earlier analysis of a few hundred of the donors because counts were too low. Cytomegalovirus status was reported to be diagnosed by the classifier with high specificity and sensitivity in both the original and validation cohorts. A cluster of highly shared sequence variants was judged likely to represent a technical artifact of the sequencing pipeline. In a later analysis, most CMV-associated TCR beta chains were found to appear HLA-restricted, with HLA associations seemingly driven largely by CMV exposure. According to a later analysis, TCR association rates differed among HLA loci, with DRB1 alleles showing the most associated TCRs and HLA-C alleles showing the fewest. Only TCR beta chains were sequenced in this cohort, and the absence of alpha or paired-chain data limited detectable features. A later genetic analysis reported fewer N-insertions in productive TCRs among donors in an Asian-associated ancestry cluster than the roughly 670-donor mean. A further reported finding was that TCR beta sequences accurately predicted the HLA-A and HLA-B alleles for most subjects in the first cohort. Most TCR sequences were observed very rarely across donors, whereas some public TCRs were present in many individuals. A later genetic analysis associated a missense DCLRE1C variant with V-gene and J-gene trimming of TCR beta chains, and an independent cohort replicated the association. In a later analysis, HLA-associated TCR beta chains showed more clonal expansion and lower generation probabilities than non-associated chains that were equally common. In an earlier analysis of approximately 590 of the donors, most TCR beta V segments appeared in productive rearrangements about 87% or about 30% of the time, broadly matching IMGT annotations. Presence/absence analyses assumed roughly uniform sequencing depth across donors, an assumption that may not hold. The study gave a list of some 150 TCR beta chains associated with cytomegalovirus. Specific HLA alleles were associated with 15,000 to 20,000 TCR beta sequences at a false discovery rate of 0.05 in a later analysis. The authors suggested that the approach could potentially be extended to other disease states and immunological phenotypes. According to a later analysis, parvovirus B19, influenza, CMV and Epstein-Barr virus appeared linked to several top co-occurrence clusters. Linkage disequilibrium might explain the correlated functional status among segregating V segments, but an unknown experimental factor could not be excluded. Assigning TCR associations to individual alleles was difficult when HLA alleles, especially DR and DQ, strongly co-occurred. Some IMGT-functional V segments, including TRBV6-2 and TRBV6-3, could not be told apart with the 87-base-pair reads, so those segments were excluded. HLA typing was unavailable for some donors at each locus, so association tests used only the typed subset. CMV serostatus was the only immune exposure information available for the cohort. In vitro tests confirmed that three of the cytomegalovirus-associated TCR beta chains recognize cytomegalovirus antigens.

The cohort consisted of approximately 670 healthy bone marrow donors. At the time of sampling, all cohort members were nominally healthy, though unrecorded immune exposures were likely present. The donor was CMV seropositive and belonged to the group of some 290 seropositive cohort members. Each donor provided a peripheral blood sample, and peripheral blood mononuclear cells were used for TCR beta sequencing. The Qiagen DNeasy Blood Extraction Kit was used to extract genomic DNA from the blood cell samples. The germline V gene (reference sequence) gives CDR1 as MNHEY and CDR2 as SMNVEV. Deletion took 10 bases off V and 0 bases off J, with a span of 19 bases between the germline ends. From the cysteine up to the phenylalanine, the CDR3 has a length of 15 residues. Only CDR3 DNA remains: 45 bases, in frame from the first base. Concerning this clone itself: This clone's antigen is unknown. No base qualities exist here, and no much larger clone lies one base off it.

The library was generated by the immunoSEQ multiplex PCR assay. The multiplex PCR relied on a mix of 60 forward primers for TCR Vbeta segments and 13 reverse primers for TCR Jbeta segments. Amplification of the CDR3 region of rearranged TCR beta genes was performed with a multiplex PCR assay on genomic DNA. The amplified TCR beta libraries were sequenced on the Illumina HiSeq System as 87-base-pair reads. Under the source paper's analysis protocol: A later analysis tallied tens of millions of unique TCR beta chains across the 666 repertoires, and about 12 million of those chains were shared by two or more donors. Raw reads were error-corrected and collapsed into unique sequences by a nearest-neighbor algorithm in which closely related sequences were merged to remove PCR and sequencing errors. Alignment of CDR3 sequences to IMGT reference sequences was used to assign V, D and J gene segments. For a sequence to be retained, a match of at least six nucleotides to both a V gene segment and a J gene segment was required. A rearrangement counted as productive if the CDR3 had no stop codons and remained in frame with V and J, and every other rearrangement counted as non-productive. CDR3 was defined by IMGT convention, running from the second conserved V-encoded cysteine to the conserved J-encoded phenylalanine. The earlier analysis of 500 to 650 of the donors excluded any sequence lacking an unambiguous match to a single V gene segment. In an earlier analysis of about 590 of the donors, a V segment was called functional when productive rearrangements were above 56.7%, and segregating when the standard deviation between donors exceeded 5%. A statistical classification framework was developed to diagnose cytomegalovirus status using the catalog of TCR beta chain sequences. A later analysis assigned V and J genes by comparing TCR nucleotide sequences with IMGT/GENE-DB human TR gene sequences. The TCRdist pipeline was used in a later analysis to assign CDR3 sequences and most-parsimonious VDJ recombination scenarios. In a later analysis, every TCR beta chain was defined by the combination of its CDR3 amino acid sequence and its V-gene family, and reads without a unique V-gene family were dropped. A later analysis removed over 500 highly shared, low-generation-probability nucleotide sequences to deal with suspected cross-contamination and a sequencing artifact. A later analysis calculated a clonal expansion index for each public chain from normalized within-repertoire ranks of inferred template counts. In a later analysis, generation probabilities were computed using a VDJ recombination model fitted to out-of-frame rearrangements, and the results were checked against IGoR. In a later analysis, hypergeometric tests were used to score TCR-TCR, TCR-HLA and TCR-CMV co-occurrence, with a repertoire-size bias correction applied to TCR pairs. To estimate false discovery rates, a later analysis permuted the HLA or CMV assignments 20 times. In a later analysis, co-occurring TCRs were grouped using DBSCAN, with TCRdist sequence similarity added in when clustering inside HLA-allele-positive subsets. Repertoires with fewer than 30,000 or more than 120,000 public chains, plus five repertoires with anomalous nucleotide sharing, were excluded from co-occurrence clustering. TCRdb took over this immuneACCESS table, retaining in-frame rearrangements with V and J assigned. Such tables are incomplete; in checked studies, under half of the missing clones stem from an unresolved V gene, and the remainder is unexplained. D and trimming were read from the DNA, whereas the V and J calls and clone size are those reported in that table. The sample data list around 71,000 clones, and approximately 57% of these were observed just once. The ten biggest clones cover 5.7% of the sample.

The sequenced sample was PBMCs. The TCR originated in a man aged 30-40 years in good health and CMV-seropositive. Rearrangement joined TRBV27 to TRBJ2-7; a tentative D call is TRBD2 (6 bases match). In nucleotide form, the sequence is TGTGCCACCCAGGTGGGACTGTCCTCCTCCTACGAGCAGTACTTC. It codes for CATQVGLSSSYEQYF.